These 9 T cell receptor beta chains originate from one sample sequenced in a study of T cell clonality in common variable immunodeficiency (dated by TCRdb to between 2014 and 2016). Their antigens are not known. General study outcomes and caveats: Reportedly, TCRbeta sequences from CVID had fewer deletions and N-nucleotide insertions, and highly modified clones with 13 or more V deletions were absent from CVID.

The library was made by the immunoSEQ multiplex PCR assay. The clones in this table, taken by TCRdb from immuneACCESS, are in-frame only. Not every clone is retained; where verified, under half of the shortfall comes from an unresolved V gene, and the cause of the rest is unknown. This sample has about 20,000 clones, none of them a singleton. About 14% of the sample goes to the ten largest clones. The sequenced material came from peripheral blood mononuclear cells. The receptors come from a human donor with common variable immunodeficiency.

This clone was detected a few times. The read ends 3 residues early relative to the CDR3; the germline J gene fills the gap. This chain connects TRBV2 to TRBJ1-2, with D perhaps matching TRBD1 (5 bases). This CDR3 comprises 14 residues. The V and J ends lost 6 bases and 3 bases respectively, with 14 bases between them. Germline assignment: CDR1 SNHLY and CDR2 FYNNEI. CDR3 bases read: TGTGCCAGCAGGTACCCAGGGATCTACTATGGC. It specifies CASRYPGIYYG. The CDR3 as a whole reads CASRYPGIYYGYTF.

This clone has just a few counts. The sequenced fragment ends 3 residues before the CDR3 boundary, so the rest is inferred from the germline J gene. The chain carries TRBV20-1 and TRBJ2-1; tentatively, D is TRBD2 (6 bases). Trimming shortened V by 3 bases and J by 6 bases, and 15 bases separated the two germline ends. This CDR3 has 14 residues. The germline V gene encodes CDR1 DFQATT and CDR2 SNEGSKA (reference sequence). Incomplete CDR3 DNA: TGCAGTGCTAGGGGGGACTCGCGGGTCAATGAG. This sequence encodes CSARGDSRVNE. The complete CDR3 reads CSARGDSRVNEQFF.

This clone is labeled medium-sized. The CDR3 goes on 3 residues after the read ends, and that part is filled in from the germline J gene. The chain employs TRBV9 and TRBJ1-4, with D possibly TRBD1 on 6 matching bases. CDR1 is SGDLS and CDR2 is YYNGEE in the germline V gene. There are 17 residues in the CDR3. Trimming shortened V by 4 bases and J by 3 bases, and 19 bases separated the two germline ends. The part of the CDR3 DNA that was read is TGTGCCAGCAGCCTAACGACAGGAGAAAAGGCTAATGAAAAA. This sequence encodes CASSLTTGEKANEK. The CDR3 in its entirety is CASSLTTGEKANEKLFF.

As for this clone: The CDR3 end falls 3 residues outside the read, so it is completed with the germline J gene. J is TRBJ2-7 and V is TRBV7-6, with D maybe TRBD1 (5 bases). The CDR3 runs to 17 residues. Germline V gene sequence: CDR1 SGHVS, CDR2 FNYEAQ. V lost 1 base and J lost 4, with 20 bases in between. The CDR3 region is CASSLGPGRQQGYEQYF. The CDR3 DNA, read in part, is TGTGCCAGCAGCTTAGGCCCAGGTCGGCAGCAGGGTTACGAG. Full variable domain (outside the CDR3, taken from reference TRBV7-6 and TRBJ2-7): GAGVSQSPRYKVTKRGQDVALRCDPISGHVSLYWYRQALGQGPEFLTYFNYEAQQDKSGLPNDRFSAERPEGSISTLTIQRTEQRDSAMYRCASSLGPGRQQGYEQYFGPGTRLTVT.

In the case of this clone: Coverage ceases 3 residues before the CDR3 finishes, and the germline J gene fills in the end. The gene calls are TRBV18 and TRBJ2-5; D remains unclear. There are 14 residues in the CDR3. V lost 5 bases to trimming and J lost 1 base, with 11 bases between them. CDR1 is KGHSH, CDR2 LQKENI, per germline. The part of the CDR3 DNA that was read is TGTGCCAGCTCATCGCGCCCAGGCCAAGAGACC. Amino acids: CASSSRPGQET. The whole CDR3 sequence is CASSSRPGQETQYF.

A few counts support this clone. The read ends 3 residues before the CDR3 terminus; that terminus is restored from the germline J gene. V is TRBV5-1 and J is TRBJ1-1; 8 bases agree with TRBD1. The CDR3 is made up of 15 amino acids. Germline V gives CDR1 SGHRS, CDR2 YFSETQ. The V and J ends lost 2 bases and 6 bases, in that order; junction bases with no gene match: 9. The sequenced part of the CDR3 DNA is TGCGCCAGCAGCTTTTCAGGGGGCGAGGTCGCTGAA. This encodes CASSFSGGEVAE. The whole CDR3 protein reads CASSFSGGEVAEAFF.

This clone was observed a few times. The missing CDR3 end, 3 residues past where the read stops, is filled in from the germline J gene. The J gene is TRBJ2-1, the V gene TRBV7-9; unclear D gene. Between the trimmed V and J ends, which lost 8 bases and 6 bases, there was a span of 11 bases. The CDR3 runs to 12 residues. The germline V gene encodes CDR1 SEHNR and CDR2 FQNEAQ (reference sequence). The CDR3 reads CASAKEANEQFF. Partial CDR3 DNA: TGTGCCAGCGCCAAAGAAGCCAATGAG.

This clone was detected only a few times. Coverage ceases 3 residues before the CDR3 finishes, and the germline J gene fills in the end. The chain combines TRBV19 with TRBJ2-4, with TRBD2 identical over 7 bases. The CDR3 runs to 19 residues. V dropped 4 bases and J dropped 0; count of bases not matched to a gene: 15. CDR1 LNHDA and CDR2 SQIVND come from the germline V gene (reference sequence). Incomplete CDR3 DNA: TGTGCCAGTAGTAAAAGGGACTACGAAGCCTCTCTAGCCAAAAACATT. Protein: CASSKRDYEASLAKNI. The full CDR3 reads CASSKRDYEASLAKNIQYF.

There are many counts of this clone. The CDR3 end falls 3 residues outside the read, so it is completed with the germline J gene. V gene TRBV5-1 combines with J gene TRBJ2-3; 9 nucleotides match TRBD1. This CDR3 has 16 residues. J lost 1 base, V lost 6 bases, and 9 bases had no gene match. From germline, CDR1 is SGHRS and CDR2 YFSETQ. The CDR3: CASTNGQGLRTDTQYF. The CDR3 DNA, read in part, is TGCGCCAGCACCAACGGACAGGGGCTCCGCACAGATACG.